This T cell receptor beta chain is from a study of technical replicates of blood from a few donors. The protocol was immunoSEQ multiplex PCR, while the TCRdb copy is restricted to in-frame clones and leaves out a portion. The profile shows some 85,000 clones, just over 95% of them singletons. The source material was T cells isolated from PBMCs. This TCR derives from a human donor in good health.

CDR3: CASSLLAGGPIDEQFF. The CDR3 nucleotides read TGCGCCAGCAGCTTGCTAGCGGGAGGGCCTATCGATGAGCAGTTCTTC. The V and J genes are TRBV5-1 and TRBJ2-1, with TRBD2 identical over 12 bases. The trim removed 1 base at V and 8 bases at J, leaving 7 bases unmatched. Germline assignment: CDR1 SGHRS and CDR2 YFSETQ. This CDR3 has 16 amino acids.